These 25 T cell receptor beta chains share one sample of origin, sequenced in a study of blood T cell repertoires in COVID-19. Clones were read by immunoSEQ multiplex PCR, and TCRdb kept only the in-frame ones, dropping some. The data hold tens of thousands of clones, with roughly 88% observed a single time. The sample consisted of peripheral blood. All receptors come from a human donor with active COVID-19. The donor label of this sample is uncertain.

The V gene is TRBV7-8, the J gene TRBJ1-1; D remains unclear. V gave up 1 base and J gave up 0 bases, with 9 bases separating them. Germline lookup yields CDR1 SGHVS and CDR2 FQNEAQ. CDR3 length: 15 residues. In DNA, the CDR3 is TGTGCCAGCAGCTTAGGTTACCAGATGAACACTGAAGCTTTCTTT. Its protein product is CASSLGYQMNTEAFF. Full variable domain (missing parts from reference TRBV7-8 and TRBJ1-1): GAGVSQSPRYKVAKRGQDVALRCDPISGHVSLFWYQQALGQGPEFLTYFQNEAQLDKSGLPSDRFFAERPEGSVSTLKIQRTQQEDSAVYLCASSLGYQMNTEAFFGQGTRLTVV.

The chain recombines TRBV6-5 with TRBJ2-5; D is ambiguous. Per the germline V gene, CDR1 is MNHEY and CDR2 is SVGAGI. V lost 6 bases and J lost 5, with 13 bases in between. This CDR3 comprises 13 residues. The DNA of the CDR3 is TGTGCCAGCAGCCCACATACAAGTGAGACCCAGTACTTC. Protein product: CASSPHTSETQYF.

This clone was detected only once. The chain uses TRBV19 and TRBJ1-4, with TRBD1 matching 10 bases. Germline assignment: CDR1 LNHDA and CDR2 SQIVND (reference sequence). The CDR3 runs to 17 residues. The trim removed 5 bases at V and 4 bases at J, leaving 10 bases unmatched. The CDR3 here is CASSSPGTGVVNEKLFF. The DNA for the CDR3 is TGTGCCAGTAGTTCTCCCGGGACAGGGGTTGTTAATGAAAAACTGTTTTTT.

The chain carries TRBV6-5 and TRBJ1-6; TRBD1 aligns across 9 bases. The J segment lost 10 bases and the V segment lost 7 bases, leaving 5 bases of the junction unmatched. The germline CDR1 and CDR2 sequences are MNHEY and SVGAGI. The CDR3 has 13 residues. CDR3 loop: CASTDRGKSPLHF. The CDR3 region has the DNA TGTGCCAGCACCGACAGGGGGAAGTCACCCCTCCACTTT.

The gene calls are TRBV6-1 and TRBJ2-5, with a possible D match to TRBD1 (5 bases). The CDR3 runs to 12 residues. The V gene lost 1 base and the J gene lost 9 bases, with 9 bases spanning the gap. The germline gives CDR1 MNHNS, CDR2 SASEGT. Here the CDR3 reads CASSEGGWAQYF. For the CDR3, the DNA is TGTGCCAGCAGTGAAGGGGGCTGGGCCCAGTACTTC.

DNA of the CDR3: TGTGCCAGCACCAGGAGCACAGATACGCAGTATTTT. It codes for CASTRSTDTQYF. V and J are TRBV2 and TRBJ2-3; D remains ambiguous. Germline lookup yields CDR1 SNHLY and CDR2 FYNNEI. The CDR3 is 12 residues long. V lost 7 bases and J lost 0, with 5 bases in between.

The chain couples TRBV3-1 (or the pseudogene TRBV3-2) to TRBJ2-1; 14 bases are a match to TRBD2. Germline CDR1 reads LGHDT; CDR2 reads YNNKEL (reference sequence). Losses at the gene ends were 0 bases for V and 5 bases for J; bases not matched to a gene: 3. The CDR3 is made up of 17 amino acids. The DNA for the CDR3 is TGTGCCAGCAGCCAAGATAGACTAGCGGGGGGGAACAATGAGCAGTTCTTC. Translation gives CASSQDRLAGGNNEQFF.

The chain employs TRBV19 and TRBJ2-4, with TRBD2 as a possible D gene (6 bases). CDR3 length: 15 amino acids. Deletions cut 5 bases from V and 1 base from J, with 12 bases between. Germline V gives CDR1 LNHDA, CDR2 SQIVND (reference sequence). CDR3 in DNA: TGTGCCAGTAGTTTTACCGGAGGGGCCAAAAACATTCAGTACTTC. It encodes CASSFTGGAKNIQYF.

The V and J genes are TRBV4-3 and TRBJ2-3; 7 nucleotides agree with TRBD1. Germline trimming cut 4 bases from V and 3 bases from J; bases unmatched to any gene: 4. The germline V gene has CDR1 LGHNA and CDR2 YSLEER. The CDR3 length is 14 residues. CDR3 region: CASSRGQLTDTQYF. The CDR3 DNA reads TGCGCCAGCAGCCGGGGACAGCTAACAGATACGCAGTATTTT.

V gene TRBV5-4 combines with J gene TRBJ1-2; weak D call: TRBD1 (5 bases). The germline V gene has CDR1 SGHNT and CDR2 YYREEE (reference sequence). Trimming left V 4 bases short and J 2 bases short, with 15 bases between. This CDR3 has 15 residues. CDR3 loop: CASSGANDRNYGYTF. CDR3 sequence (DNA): TGTGCCAGCAGCGGCGCAAATGACAGAAACTATGGCTACACCTTC.

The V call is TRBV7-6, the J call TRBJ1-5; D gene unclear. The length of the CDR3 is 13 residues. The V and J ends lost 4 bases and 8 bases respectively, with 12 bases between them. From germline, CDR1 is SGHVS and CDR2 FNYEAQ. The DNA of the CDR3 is TGTGCCAGCAGCTCCTACCCCCGCGAGCCCCAGCATTTT. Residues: CASSSYPREPQHF. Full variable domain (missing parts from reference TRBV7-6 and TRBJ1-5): GAGVSQSPRYKVTKRGQDVALRCDPISGHVSLYWYRQALGQGPEFLTYFNYEAQQDKSGLPNDRFSAERPEGSISTLTIQRTEQRDSAMYRCASSSYPREPQHFGDGTRLSIL.

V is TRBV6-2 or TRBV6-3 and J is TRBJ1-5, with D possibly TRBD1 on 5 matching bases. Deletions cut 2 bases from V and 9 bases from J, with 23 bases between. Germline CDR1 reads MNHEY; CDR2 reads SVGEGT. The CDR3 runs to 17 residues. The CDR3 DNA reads TGTGCCAGCAGTTACACCAAGGTAGCCAGGGCATTAAGGCCCCAGCATTTT. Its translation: CASSYTKVARALRPQHF.

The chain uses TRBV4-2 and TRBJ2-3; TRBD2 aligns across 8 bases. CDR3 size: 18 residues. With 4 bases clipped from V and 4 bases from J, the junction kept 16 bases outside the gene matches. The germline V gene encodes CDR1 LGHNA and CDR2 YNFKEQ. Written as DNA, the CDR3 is TGTGCCAGCAGCCCGCCCGACGGGGGGGCGGCCCCCCCAGATACGCAGTATTTT. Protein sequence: CASSPPDGGAAPPDTQYF.

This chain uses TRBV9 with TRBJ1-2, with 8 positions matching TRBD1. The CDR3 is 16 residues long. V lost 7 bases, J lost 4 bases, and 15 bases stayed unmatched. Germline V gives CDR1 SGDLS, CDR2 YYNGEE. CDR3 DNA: TGTGCCAGCCGGGACGGACAGGGCGTTTTTGGCTATGGCTACACCTTC. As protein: CASRDGQGVFGYGYTF.

The CDR3 coding sequence is TGTGCCAGCAGTGAAAGGGGGAGCACAGATACGCAGTATTTT. It encodes CASSERGSTDTQYF. The genes are TRBV6-1 and TRBJ2-3; D is perhaps TRBD1 (6 bases). The V gene's germline CDR1 is MNHNS and CDR2 SASEGT. Trimming stripped 2 bases from V and 0 bases from J, with 6 bases between. The CDR3 loop spans 14 amino acids.

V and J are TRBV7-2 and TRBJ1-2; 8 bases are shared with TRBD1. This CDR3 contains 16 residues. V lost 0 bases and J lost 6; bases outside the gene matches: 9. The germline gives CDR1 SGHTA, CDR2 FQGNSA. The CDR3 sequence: CASSLAPLTGGDGYTF. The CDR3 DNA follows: TGTGCCAGCAGCTTAGCTCCATTAACAGGGGGGGATGGCTACACCTTC. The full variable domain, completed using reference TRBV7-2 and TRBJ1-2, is GAGVSQSPSNKVTEKGKDVELRCDPISGHTALYWYRQSLGQGLEFLIYFQGNSAPDKSGLPSDRFSAERTGGSVSTLTIQRTQQEDSAVYLCASSLAPLTGGDGYTFGSGTRLTVV.

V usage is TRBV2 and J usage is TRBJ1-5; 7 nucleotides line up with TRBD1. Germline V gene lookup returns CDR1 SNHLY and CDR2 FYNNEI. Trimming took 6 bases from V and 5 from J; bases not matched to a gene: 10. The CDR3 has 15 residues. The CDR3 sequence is CASSSRGQRYQPQHF. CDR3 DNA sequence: TGTGCCAGCAGCTCTAGGGGACAGAGGTATCAGCCCCAGCATTTT.

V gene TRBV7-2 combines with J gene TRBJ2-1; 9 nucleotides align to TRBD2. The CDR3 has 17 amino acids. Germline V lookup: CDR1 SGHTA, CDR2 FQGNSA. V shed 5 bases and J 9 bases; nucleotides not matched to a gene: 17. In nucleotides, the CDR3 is TGTGCCAGCAGCCAGAACTGGCGGGGGGGCTTCTCAAGTGAGCAGTTCTTC. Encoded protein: CASSQNWRGGFSSEQFF.

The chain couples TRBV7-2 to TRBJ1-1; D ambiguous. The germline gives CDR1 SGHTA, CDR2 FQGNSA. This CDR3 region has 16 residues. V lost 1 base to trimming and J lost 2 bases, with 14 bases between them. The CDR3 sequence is CASSLVGRGLNTEAFF. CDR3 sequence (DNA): TGTGCCAGCAGCTTAGTCGGTAGAGGACTAAACACTGAAGCTTTCTTT. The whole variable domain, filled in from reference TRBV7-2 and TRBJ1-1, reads GAGVSQSPSNKVTEKGKDVELRCDPISGHTALYWYRQSLGQGLEFLIYFQGNSAPDKSGLPSDRFSAERTGGSVSTLTIQRTQQEDSAVYLCASSLVGRGLNTEAFFGQGTRLTVV.

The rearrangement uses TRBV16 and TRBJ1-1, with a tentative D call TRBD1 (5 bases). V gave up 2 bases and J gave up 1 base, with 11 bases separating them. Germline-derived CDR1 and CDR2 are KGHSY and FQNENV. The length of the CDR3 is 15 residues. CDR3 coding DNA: TGTGCCAGCAGCCAACCAACAGGCTGGAACACTGAAGCTTTCTTT. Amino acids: CASSQPTGWNTEAFF. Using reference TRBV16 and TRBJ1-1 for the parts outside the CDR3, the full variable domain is GEEVAQTPKHLVRGEGQKAKLYCAPIKGHSYVFWYQQVLKNEFKFLISFQNENVFDETGMPKERFSAKCLPNSPCSLEIQATKLEDSAVYFCASSQPTGWNTEAFFGQGTRLTVV.

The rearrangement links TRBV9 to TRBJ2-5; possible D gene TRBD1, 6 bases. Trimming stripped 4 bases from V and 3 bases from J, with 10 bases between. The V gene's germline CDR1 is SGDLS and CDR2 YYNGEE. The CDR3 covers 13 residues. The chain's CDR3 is CASSLSGEETQYF. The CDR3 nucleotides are TGTGCCAGCAGCCTCTCAGGGGAAGAGACCCAGTACTTC.

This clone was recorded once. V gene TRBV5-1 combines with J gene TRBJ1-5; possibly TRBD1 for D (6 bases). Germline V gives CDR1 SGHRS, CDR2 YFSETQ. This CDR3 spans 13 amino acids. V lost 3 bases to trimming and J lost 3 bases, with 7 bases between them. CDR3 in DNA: TGCGCCAGCAGCTCAGGGGACAATCAGCCCCAGCATTTT. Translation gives CASSSGDNQPQHF.

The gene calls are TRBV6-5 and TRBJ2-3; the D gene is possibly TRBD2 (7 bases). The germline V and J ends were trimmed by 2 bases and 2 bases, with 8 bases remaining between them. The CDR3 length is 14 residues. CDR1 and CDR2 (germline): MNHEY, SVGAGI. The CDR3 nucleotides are TGTGCCAGCAGTTACGGGGGGGCCACAGATACGCAGTATTTT. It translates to CASSYGGATDTQYF.

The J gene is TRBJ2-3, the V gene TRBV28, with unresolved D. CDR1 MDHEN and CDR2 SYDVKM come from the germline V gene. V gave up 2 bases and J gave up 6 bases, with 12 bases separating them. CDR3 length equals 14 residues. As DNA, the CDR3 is TGTGCCAGCAGTTTAAAGACAAGTAGGGATACGCAGTATTTT. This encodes CASSLKTSRDTQYF.

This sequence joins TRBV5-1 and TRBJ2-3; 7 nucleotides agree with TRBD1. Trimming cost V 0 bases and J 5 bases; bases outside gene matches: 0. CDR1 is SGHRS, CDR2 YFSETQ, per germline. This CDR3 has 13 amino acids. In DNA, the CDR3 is TGCGCCAGCAGCTTGGGGGACAGAGATACGCAGTATTTT. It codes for CASSLGDRDTQYF.